The 29 T cell receptor beta chains in this list originate from one sample, sequenced in a study of blood T cell repertoires in COVID-19. Data came from immunoSEQ multiplex PCR; TCRdb stores just in-frame clones and leaves some out. The sample lists 75,000 to 90,000 clones, around 80% seen once, with roughly 36% in the top ten. Sequencing input: peripheral blood. The origin of the receptors is a man in his sixties with COVID-19, enrolled during active disease.

This chain joins TRBV14 and TRBJ1-1; a possible D gene is TRBD1 (6 bases). V was trimmed by 6 bases and J by 2 bases, leaving 10 bases between them. Germline CDR1 is SGHDN and CDR2 is FVKESK. The CDR3 runs 13 residues. CDR3 region: CASRQGLNTEAFF. As DNA, the CDR3 is TGTGCCAGCAGACAGGGTCTTAACACTGAAGCTTTCTTT. Using reference TRBV14 and TRBJ1-1 for the parts outside the CDR3, the full variable domain is EAGVTQFPSHSVIEKGQTVTLRCDPISGHDNLYWYRRVMGKEIKFLLHFVKESKQDESGMPNNRFLAERTGGTYSTLKVQPAELEDSGVYFCASRQGLNTEAFFGQGTRLTVV.

The V call is TRBV11-3, the J call TRBJ2-3; 7 bases are shared with TRBD2. Per the germline V gene, CDR1 is SGHNT and CDR2 is YENEEA. There are 14 residues in the CDR3. V lost 4 bases and J lost 4; bases outside the gene matches: 5. This CDR3 is CASSSRRGADTQYF. The CDR3 nucleotides read TGTGCCAGCAGCTCCCGACGGGGGGCAGATACGCAGTATTTT.

The J gene is TRBJ1-2, the V gene TRBV6-5, with D tentatively TRBD1 (6 bases). The germline V and J ends were trimmed by 5 bases and 7 bases, with 17 bases remaining between them. The CDR3 loop spans 14 amino acids. CDR1 is MNHEY, CDR2 SVGAGI, per germline. The DNA for the CDR3 is TGTGCCAGCAGTATCTTTACAGGGAGGGGTGGCTACACCTTC. Its protein product is CASSIFTGRGGYTF.

The chain joins TRBV2 to TRBJ1-2, with 12 bases lining up with TRBD1. Germline trimming cut 6 bases from V and 3 bases from J; bases unmatched to any gene: 11. The CDR3 has 17 residues. The V gene's germline CDR1 is SNHLY and CDR2 FYNNEI. This CDR3 is CASRPGTGGGLYYGYTF. The CDR3 bases are TGTGCCAGCAGACCCGGGACAGGGGGCGGTCTATACTATGGCTACACCTTC.

J is TRBJ1-2 and V is TRBV3-1 (or the pseudogene TRBV3-2), with D tentatively TRBD1 (5 bases). The CDR3 has 11 amino acids. Germline CDR1 LGHDT, CDR2 YNNKEL (reference sequence). Trimming cost V 3 bases and J 6 bases, with 5 bases left between them. CDR3 protein: CASSQTDGYTF. CDR3 sequence (DNA): TGTGCCAGCAGCCAGACAGATGGCTACACCTTC.

The DNA for the CDR3 is TGCGCCAGCAGCCAAGATAGGGGTAGGGGGCTCAATGAGCAGTTCTTC. It yields the protein CASSQDRGRGLNEQFF. V is TRBV4-3 and J is TRBJ2-1, with TRBD1 matching 7 bases. The CDR3 spans 16 residues. Trimming cost V 0 bases and J 6 bases; bases outside gene matches: 8. CDR1 and CDR2 (germline): LGHNA, YSLEER.

The chain employs TRBV5-1 and TRBJ1-1; 7 positions agree with TRBD1. Germline V gene sequence: CDR1 SGHRS, CDR2 YFSETQ. There are 15 residues in the CDR3. Germline trimming cut 1 base from V and 5 bases from J; bases unmatched to any gene: 8. CDR3 bases: TGCGCCAGCAGCTTGACACAGGGGATGGTGACTGAAGCTTTCTTT. Translating it yields CASSLTQGMVTEAFF.

The J gene is TRBJ1-4, the V gene TRBV5-1; possible D gene TRBD1, 5 bases. V dropped 5 bases and J dropped 5 bases, with 16 bases sitting between them. This CDR3 is 15 amino acids long. Germline CDR1 is SGHRS and CDR2 is YFSETQ. CDR3 in amino acids: CASSVDGQTNEKLFF. The CDR3 DNA reads TGCGCCAGCAGTGTGGACGGACAAACGAATGAAAAACTGTTTTTT.

The chain carries TRBV5-4 and TRBJ2-5; weak D call: TRBD1 (6 bases). From germline, CDR1 is SGHNT and CDR2 YYREEE (reference sequence). V lost 2 bases and J 5 bases, leaving 10 bases between the germline ends. There are 13 residues in the CDR3. Here the CDR3 reads CASSFGRGETQYF. CDR3 coding DNA: TGTGCCAGCAGCTTCGGCAGGGGCGAGACCCAGTACTTC.

This clone was found once. The chain employs TRBV10-3 and TRBJ2-2; TRBD2 matches 7 bases. Looked up from germline, CDR1 is ENHRY and CDR2 is SYGVKD. The length of the CDR3 is 17 residues. The V segment lost 3 bases and the J segment 0 bases; nucleotides outside the gene matches: 7. CDR3 amino acids: CAISDGGRIANTGELFF. The CDR3 nucleotides are TGTGCCATCAGTGACGGCGGGAGAATTGCGAACACCGGGGAGCTGTTTTTT.

The chain recombines TRBV3-1 (or the pseudogene TRBV3-2) with TRBJ1-6; no definite D call. Germline lookup yields CDR1 LGHDT and CDR2 YNNKEL (reference sequence). The CDR3 totals 13 residues. V dropped 1 base and J dropped 8 bases, with 6 bases sitting between them. The CDR3: CASSQGDYSPLHF. DNA of the CDR3: TGTGCCAGCAGCCAAGGAGACTATTCACCCCTCCACTTT.

In this sample, this clone turned up a few times. This chain links TRBV7-9 with TRBJ2-2; TRBD1 is a possible D gene (6 bases). In germline, CDR1 is SEHNR, CDR2 FQNEAQ (reference sequence). The V end was cut by 3 bases, the J end by 4 bases, with 15 bases between. The CDR3 loop spans 16 amino acids. The CDR3: CASSFLGQPGTGELFF. CDR3 sequence (DNA): TGTGCCAGCAGCTTCCTAGGACAGCCAGGCACCGGGGAGCTGTTTTTT.

The V call is TRBV10-3, the J call TRBJ2-5; tentatively, D is TRBD1 (5 bases). Germline CDR1 and CDR2: ENHRY and SYGVKD. The CDR3 runs 15 residues. Trimming left V 4 bases short and J 2 bases short, with 14 bases between. CDR3 loop: CAISGGGAEQETQYF. For the CDR3, the DNA is TGTGCCATCAGTGGTGGTGGGGCAGAGCAAGAGACCCAGTACTTC.

This rearrangement joins TRBV6-5 to TRBJ1-2; maybe TRBD1 (6 bases). Per germline, CDR1 MNHEY and CDR2 SVGAGI. The CDR3 consists of 14 residues. V was pared by 7 bases and J by 6 bases, with 18 bases between. CDR3 region: CASKRRGAQDGYTF. The CDR3 DNA reads as TGTGCCAGCAAGAGGCGGGGGGCGCAGGATGGCTACACCTTC.

V is TRBV27 and J is TRBJ2-1, with D tentatively TRBD1 (5 bases). V lost 3 bases and J lost 6, with 15 bases in between. CDR1 and CDR2 (germline): MNHEY, SMNVEV (reference sequence). This CDR3 is built from 15 residues. CDR3 DNA: TGTGCCAGCAGTTTTTTTCGAGGACACTCCAATGAGCAGTTCTTC. Its translation is CASSFFRGHSNEQFF.

The chain uses TRBV6-5 and TRBJ1-1, with D unresolved. The CDR3 covers 13 residues. Trimming left V 7 bases short and J 2 bases short, with 11 bases between. Germline values: CDR1 MNHEY, CDR2 SVGAGI. The CDR3 sequence: CASKTTSNTEAFF. The CDR3 nucleotides are TGTGCCAGCAAGACGACTAGCAACACTGAAGCTTTCTTT.

The sample holds one count of this clone. The rearrangement uses TRBV5-1 and TRBJ1-2, with D perhaps TRBD1 (5 bases). V shed 4 bases and J shed 1 base, with 5 bases lying between them. This CDR3 comprises 12 residues. Germline V gene sequence: CDR1 SGHRS, CDR2 YFSETQ. CDR3 sequence (DNA): TGCGCCAGCAGCGACAGTAACTATGGCTACACCTTC. Protein product: CASSDSNYGYTF. Looking up the rest from reference TRBV5-1 and TRBJ1-2 gives the full variable domain: KAGVTQTPRYLIKTRGQQVTLSCSPISGHRSVSWYQQTPGQGLQFLFEYFSETQRNKGNFPGRFSGRQFSNSRSEMNVSTLELGDSALYLCASSDSNYGYTFGSGTRLTVV.

This clone was seen once. In DNA form, the CDR3 reads TGTGCCAGCAGCTCGGGACTAGCGGGACGCACAGATACGCAGTATTTT. It is translated as CASSSGLAGRTDTQYF. This chain connects TRBV7-9 to TRBJ2-3; 13 positions agree with TRBD2. The CDR3 contains 16 residues. After removal of 4 bases from V and 1 base from J, the junction contained 2 bases not matched to a gene. CDR1 is SEHNR and CDR2 is FQNEAQ in the germline V gene (reference sequence).

This clone was observed a few times. The chain employs TRBV7-3 and TRBJ2-3; 7 nucleotides align to TRBD2. V was clipped by 5 bases and J by 2 bases; unmatched bases: 7. Germline CDR1 SGHTA, CDR2 FQGTGA. There are 15 residues in the CDR3. The CDR3 spells CASSDLAEDTDTQYF. Here the CDR3 DNA reads TGTGCCAGCAGCGATCTAGCGGAGGACACAGATACGCAGTATTTT.

J is TRBJ1-1 and V is TRBV6-5; D gene unclear. The V and J ends lost 6 bases and 1 base respectively, with 12 bases between them. The CDR3 runs 14 residues. Germline-derived CDR1 and CDR2 are MNHEY and SVGAGI. The CDR3 region is CASSHSVGNTEAFF. The CDR3 bases are TGTGCCAGCAGCCACAGTGTTGGGAACACTGAAGCTTTCTTT.

V usage is TRBV18 and J usage is TRBJ2-5; the match to TRBD2 covers 12 bases. The germline V gene has CDR1 KGHSH and CDR2 LQKENI. CDR3 length: 15 residues. V trimming: 6 bases; J trimming: 5 bases; junction bases outside the gene matches: 7. The CDR3 is CASSPELAGGETQYF. The CDR3 nucleotides are TGTGCCAGCTCCCCCGAGCTAGCGGGAGGGGAGACCCAGTACTTC. Using reference TRBV18 and TRBJ2-5 for the parts outside the CDR3, the full variable domain is NAGVMQNPRHLVRRRGQEARLRCSPMKGHSHVYWYRQLPEEGLKFMVYLQKENIIDESGMPKERFSAEFPKEGPSILRIQQVVRGDSAAYFCASSPELAGGETQYFGPGTRLLVL.

This sequence joins TRBV12-3 or TRBV12-4 and TRBJ1-2; D is uncertain. V shed 6 bases and J shed 1 base, with 9 bases lying between them. The CDR3 sequence is 13 residues long. In DNA, the CDR3 is TGTGCCAGCAGCCTACAGAGTAACTATGGCTACACCTTC. Translation gives CASSLQSNYGYTF.

J is TRBJ2-7 and V is TRBV4-2; TRBD2 matches 9 bases. CDR3 length equals 16 residues. The germline V gene has CDR1 LGHNA and CDR2 YNFKEQ. Germline trimming cut 0 bases from V and 3 bases from J; bases unmatched to any gene: 6. The CDR3 spells CASSQDSSSGVYEQYF. The CDR3 region has the DNA TGTGCCAGCAGCCAAGATAGCTCTAGCGGGGTCTACGAGCAGTACTTC.

The chain employs TRBV5-1 and TRBJ1-1, with D perhaps TRBD1 (6 bases). Per germline, CDR1 SGHRS and CDR2 YFSETQ. The germline V and J ends were trimmed by 0 bases and 9 bases, with 15 bases remaining between them. The CDR3 is 14 amino acids. Here the CDR3 DNA reads TGCGCCAGCAGCTTGGCCGGACAGCCTTCAAAAGCTTTCTTT. As protein: CASSLAGQPSKAFF.

The table lists this clone with a few counts. The rearrangement joins TRBV19 to TRBJ1-3, with a weak D call TRBD1 (6 bases). Germline CDR1 reads LNHDA; CDR2 reads SQIVND (reference sequence). With 5 bases removed from V and 0 bases from J, the gap between germline ends came to 17 bases. CDR3 size: 17 residues. CDR3 in amino acids: CASSRYFDRTSGNTIYF. CDR3 sequence (DNA): TGTGCCAGTAGTCGCTATTTCGACAGGACCTCTGGAAACACCATATATTTT.

In this sample, this clone turned up a few times. The chain recombines TRBV7-3 with TRBJ2-1; D is possibly TRBD2 (6 bases). V was cut by 2 bases and J by 9 bases, with 23 bases left in between. This CDR3 comprises 17 residues. The germline V gene encodes CDR1 SGHTA and CDR2 FQGTGA. DNA of the CDR3: TGTGCCAGCAGCTTAGGAGGCGCCGGGGCCGGGGGTTCTGAGCAGTTCTTC. Its protein is CASSLGGAGAGGSEQFF.

The chain is built from TRBV4-1 and TRBJ1-2, with D perhaps matching TRBD1 (6 bases). This CDR3 spans 15 amino acids. Trimming pared 3 bases from V and 4 bases from J, leaving 15 bases between. Looked up from germline, CDR1 is MGHRA and CDR2 is YSYEKL. CDR3 nucleotides: TGCGCCAGCAGCCATACTAAGACAGGCTCCTATGGCTACACCTTC. Its protein product is CASSHTKTGSYGYTF.

This clone was seen only once. This chain links TRBV6-1 with TRBJ1-4, with a weak D call TRBD1 (6 bases). The V end lost 2 bases, the J end lost 10 bases, and 17 bases lay between the germline ends. CDR3 length: 15 residues. The germline V gene has CDR1 MNHNS and CDR2 SASEGT. The CDR3: CASSELGGGLGKLFF. The CDR3 DNA reads TGTGCCAGCAGTGAACTTGGGGGCGGGTTAGGAAAACTGTTTTTT.

The rearrangement uses TRBV24-1 and TRBJ2-1; possibly TRBD1 for D (6 bases). V lost 4 bases, J lost 8 bases, and 11 bases lay in between. Per germline, CDR1 KGHDR and CDR2 SFDVKD. The CDR3 runs to 13 residues. The CDR3 coding sequence is TGTGCCACCAGTGAAGACAGGCGGGATGAGCAGTTCTTC. Translated: CATSEDRRDEQFF.